This T cell receptor (beta chain) was recorded in a study of blood T cell repertoires in COVID-19. Everyone who took part was roughly 18 to 95 years old, and they came from over 20 US areas. Assay used: immunoSEQ multiplex PCR; TCRdb lists only in-frame clones, some missing. This sample has about 180,000 clones, with around 90% found just once. Germline CDR1 reads SQVTM; CDR2 reads ANQGSEA. The CDR3 is 16 residues long. Trimming left V 4 bases short and J 4 bases short, with 21 bases between. The rearrangement joins TRBV29-1 to TRBJ2-3; tentatively, D is TRBD2 (6 bases). Sequences were obtained from PBMCs or T cells enriched from blood (not recorded which). The source is a woman aged 18-29 years who had recovered from COVID-19. CDR3 residues: CSVAGDALSPPDTQYF. The CDR3 region has the DNA TGCAGCGTTGCGGGGGACGCCCTTTCCCCTCCAGATACGCAGTATTTT.